These T cell receptor beta chains were read from a single sample in a study of blood T cell repertoires in COVID-19. Here immunoSEQ multiplex PCR was the method, and the copy in TCRdb shows in-frame clones only, minus some. The sample contains under 300,000 clones, 83% of which appear only once. The sample consisted of peripheral blood. The receptors come from a woman aged 45-59 years who had recovered from COVID-19. Each CDR3 is given with its conserved first and last residue. The D gene is left open where the match is weak. Clone size appears in some rows only: once, few, many, or a class for an expanded clone.

clone size	D gene	V gene	J gene	CDR3 protein	CDR3 DNA
NA	TRBD1	TRBV19	TRBJ1-6	CASSTGTGISYNSPLHF	TGTGCCAGTAGTACCGGGACAGGCATTTCCTATAATTCACCCCTCCACTTT
few	NA	TRBV6-2/TRBV6-3	TRBJ1-5	CASSPLTELSNQPQHF	TGTGCCAGCAGCCCCCTGACAGAGCTTAGCAATCAGCCCCAGCATTTT
few	NA	TRBV30	TRBJ2-3	CAWSPTDRADTQYF	TGTGCCTGGAGTCCAACGGACAGAGCAGATACGCAGTATTTT
NA	TRBD1	TRBV3-1/TRBV3-2	TRBJ1-2	CASSQVYRGPGYTF	TGTGCCAGCAGCCAAGTTTACAGGGGGCCTGGCTACACCTTC
NA	TRBD1	TRBV10-2	TRBJ1-4	CASSDGDRVQKLFF	TGCGCCAGCAGTGACGGAGACAGGGTGCAAAAACTGTTTTTT
NA	NA	TRBV27	TRBJ1-6	CASSLKVTVQGSPLHF	TGTGCCAGCAGTTTAAAGGTGACGGTCCAGGGGTCACCCCTCCACTTT
NA	TRBD1	TRBV28	TRBJ1-2	CASSFRTGGNYGYTF	TGTGCCAGCAGTTTCCGGACAGGGGGGAACTATGGCTACACCTTC
NA	TRBD1	TRBV5-6	TRBJ1-2	CASSLGTGGGYGYTF	TGTGCCAGCAGCTTGGGTACAGGGGGAGGGTATGGCTACACCTTC
NA	TRBD2	TRBV7-9	TRBJ2-7	CASSLDVLAGEQYF	TGTGCCAGCAGCTTAGATGTACTAGCGGGGGAGCAGTACTTC
NA	NA	TRBV7-2	TRBJ1-1	CASSLTTVMNLNTEAFF	TGTGCCAGCAGCTTAACCACAGTTATGAATCTGAACACTGAAGCTTTCTTT
few	TRBD1	TRBV11-2	TRBJ1-4	CASSPAGTGVRPNRGKLFF	TGTGCCAGCAGCCCTGCCGGGACAGGGGTCCGTCCTAATCGTGGAAAACTGTTTTTT
NA	NA	TRBV6-2/TRBV6-3	TRBJ2-7	CASSFDSYEQYF	TGTGCCAGCAGTTTCGACAGTTACGAGCAGTACTTC
NA	TRBD2	TRBV19	TRBJ2-3	CASRAWGGVSTDTQYF	TGTGCCAGTAGAGCTTGGGGGGGAGTGAGCACAGATACGCAGTATTTT
NA	TRBD1	TRBV4-3	TRBJ1-5	CASSLRVDRVNQPQHF	TGCGCCAGCAGCCTTAGAGTGGACAGGGTCAATCAGCCCCAGCATTTT
NA	TRBD1	TRBV15	TRBJ2-1	CATSRVEGQSQFF	TGTGCCACCAGCAGAGTTGAGGGACAGTCTCAGTTCTTC
few	TRBD1	TRBV4-3	TRBJ2-7	CASSQEPPTGGGYEQYF	TGCGCCAGCAGCCAAGAGCCTCCGACAGGGGGGGGCTACGAGCAGTACTTC
NA	NA	TRBV15	TRBJ1-1	CATSRGHLNTEAFF	TGTGCCACCAGCAGAGGACACCTGAACACTGAAGCTTTCTTT
NA	TRBD1	TRBV7-9	TRBJ1-1	CASSLRQGHTEAFF	TGTGCCAGCAGCTTACGACAGGGTCACACTGAAGCTTTCTTT
NA	TRBD1	TRBV10-1	TRBJ2-4	CASRYNPGTAAKNIQYF	TGCGCCAGCAGATATAACCCCGGGACAGCAGCCAAAAACATTCAGTACTTC
NA	TRBD1	TRBV5-6	TRBJ1-5	CASSVSRDRGNQPQHF	TGTGCCAGCAGCGTTTCCCGGGACAGGGGCAATCAGCCCCAGCATTTT
NA	NA	TRBV19	TRBJ1-4	CASSMQGWEKLFF	TGTGCCAGTAGTATGCAGGGGTGGGAAAAACTGTTTTTT
NA	TRBD2	TRBV11-2	TRBJ2-3	CASSLTSGGAADTQYF	TGTGCCAGCAGCTTAACTAGCGGGGGGGCAGCAGATACGCAGTATTTT
NA	NA	TRBV24-1	TRBJ2-3	CATSRDGTDTQYF	TGTGCCACCAGTCGGGATGGAACAGATACGCAGTATTTT
NA	TRBD2	TRBV5-4	TRBJ2-3	CASSLELAASTDTQYF	TGTGCCAGCAGCTTGGAACTAGCGGCTAGCACAGATACGCAGTATTTT
NA	NA	TRBV5-4	TRBJ1-4	CASRSGVSTNEKLFF	TGTGCCAGCAGGTCGGGAGTATCAACTAATGAAAAACTGTTTTTT
once	NA	TRBV7-3	TRBJ2-2	CASSLYRGGGGELFF	TGTGCCAGCAGCTTATACCGGGGAGGAGGCGGGGAGCTGTTTTTT
NA	TRBD2	TRBV20-1	TRBJ2-7	CSASSLAGAKGEQYF	TGCAGTGCTAGTTCGCTAGCGGGAGCTAAAGGCGAGCAGTACTTC
NA	TRBD2	TRBV5-1	TRBJ2-7	CASSFGTSSKQYF	TGCGCCAGCAGCTTTGGGACTAGCTCGAAGCAGTACTTC
NA	NA	TRBV28	TRBJ2-5	CASSSRGIRKTQYF	TGTGCCAGCAGCTCACGGGGGATTAGGAAGACCCAGTACTTC
NA	NA	TRBV19	TRBJ1-2	CASSFAGPKGGNYGYTF	TGTGCCAGTAGTTTTGCGGGACCCAAGGGCGGGAACTATGGCTACACCTTC
NA	NA	TRBV7-2	TRBJ2-2	CASSPGVGRAGELFF	TGTGCCAGCAGCCCGGGGGTCGGTCGCGCCGGGGAGCTGTTTTTT
NA	TRBD1	TRBV7-3	TRBJ2-1	CASSWTGGPYNEQFF	TGTGCCAGCAGCTGGACAGGGGGCCCCTACAATGAGCAGTTCTTC
once	TRBD1	TRBV7-6	TRBJ1-1	CASSNIGTGNTEAFF	TGTGCCAGCAGCAACATCGGGACAGGGAACACTGAAGCTTTCTTT
NA	TRBD2	TRBV7-9	TRBJ2-7	CASSDGTSGLFSYEQYF	TGTGCCAGCAGCGACGGGACTAGCGGTCTATTCTCCTACGAGCAGTACTTC
NA	TRBD1	TRBV28	TRBJ2-1	CASSHGQGVGEQFF	TGTGCCAGCAGTCACGGACAGGGGGTCGGTGAGCAGTTCTTC
many	NA	TRBV5-4	TRBJ1-3	CASSFLEDWTSSGNTIYF	TGTGCCAGCAGCTTTCTGGAGGACTGGACGAGCTCTGGAAACACCATATATTTT
NA	NA	TRBV28	TRBJ2-7	CASTPQGLTYEQYF	TGTGCCAGCACCCCTCAGGGTCTCACCTACGAGCAGTACTTC
NA	NA	TRBV28	TRBJ2-1	CASRFLGGRGNEQFF	TGTGCCAGCAGATTCCTAGGGGGGAGGGGTAATGAGCAGTTCTTC
NA	TRBD1	TRBV10-3	TRBJ2-7	CAISSGTGGLEQYF	TGTGCCATCAGTTCCGGGACAGGTGGTCTCGAGCAGTACTTC
NA	TRBD1	TRBV6-6	TRBJ1-6	CASSSVQGALGSPLHF	TGTGCCAGCAGTAGTGTACAGGGGGCGCTAGGATCACCCCTCCACTTT
few	TRBD2	TRBV7-8	TRBJ2-2	CASSLGGTGELFF	TGTGCCAGCAGCTTGGGGGGGACCGGGGAGCTGTTTTTT
NA	NA	TRBV7-2	TRBJ1-5	CASSLGSSLNQPQHF	TGTGCCAGCAGCTTAGGCTCAAGCCTGAATCAGCCCCAGCATTTT
medium-sized	TRBD2	TRBV29-1	TRBJ2-3	CSVEDSLAGTVDTQYF	TGCAGCGTTGAAGATTCATTAGCGGGAACGGTGGATACGCAGTATTTT
NA	NA	TRBV2	TRBJ2-1	CASSEQGLPQFF	TGTGCCAGCAGTGAGCAGGGACTCCCGCAGTTCTTC
NA	TRBD2	TRBV19	TRBJ2-5	CASSWEAGVGETQYF	TGTGCCAGTAGTTGGGAAGCGGGGGTGGGAGAGACCCAGTACTTC
NA	NA	TRBV6-1	TRBJ1-5	CASSEAGQISNQPQHF	TGTGCCAGCAGTGAAGCGGGGCAGATTAGCAATCAGCCCCAGCATTTT
NA	NA	TRBV9	TRBJ1-6	CASSAGSGGLTYNSPLHF	TGTGCCAGCAGCGCAGGGAGCGGGGGCCTGACCTATAATTCACCCCTCCACTTT
NA	TRBD2	TRBV12-3/TRBV12-4	TRBJ2-1	CASTLQRGNEQFF	TGTGCCAGCACCCTACAGCGGGGGAATGAGCAGTTCTTC
NA	TRBD1	TRBV30	TRBJ1-5	CAWSVFRGTGFQPQHF	TGTGCCTGGAGTGTATTCCGCGGGACAGGGTTTCAGCCCCAGCATTTT
NA	TRBD2	TRBV19	TRBJ2-5	CASSARTSGRQQETQYF	TGTGCCAGTAGTGCCAGAACTAGCGGGAGGCAACAAGAGACCCAGTACTTC
NA	NA	TRBV6-1	TRBJ2-3	CASSDLPGVDTQYF	TGTGCCAGCAGTGATCTTCCAGGGGTAGATACGCAGTATTTT
NA	NA	TRBV7-2	TRBJ1-1	CASSLTGWGTEAFF	TGTGCCAGCAGCTTAACAGGCTGGGGCACTGAAGCTTTCTTT
once	NA	TRBV19	TRBJ2-1	CASLRSGTDYNEQFF	TGTGCCAGTTTACGTTCGGGAACCGACTACAATGAGCAGTTCTTC
NA	NA	TRBV6-2/TRBV6-3	TRBJ1-2	CASSYGGEGYTF	TGTGCCAGCAGTTACGGAGGGGAGGGCTACACCTTC
NA	TRBD1	TRBV7-2	TRBJ2-7	CASSSGQGGSYEQYF	TGTGCCAGCAGCTCAGGACAGGGGGGATCCTACGAGCAGTACTTC
NA	NA	TRBV28	TRBJ2-6	CASIGTPGSGANVLTF	TGTGCCAGCATTGGGACACCCGGCTCTGGGGCCAACGTCCTGACTTTC